Listed below are T cell receptor beta chains from one sample, sequenced in a study of CD8 T cells in ankylosing spondylitis. MiXCR, run by TCRdb on the 5' RACE reads, gives a single entry per CDR3 protein. The sample gives about 66,000 distinct CDR3 sequences, roughly 6.1% of which show up once; around 5.3% is in the top ten. Sequenced: synovial fluid, either unsorted or a sorted T cell fraction (not recorded which). The receptors come from a male donor with ankylosing spondylitis. CDR3s include the opening cysteine and the closing phenylalanine or tryptophan. D genes are given only for firm matches. Size is omitted from some rows. Given values are once, few, many or a class for expanded clones.

clone size	V gene	D gene	J gene	CDR3 protein	CDR3 DNA
-	TRBV6-2/TRBV6-3	-	TRBJ2-3	CASSSRGAGTDTQYF	TGTGCCAGCAGTTCCAGGGGCGCGGGGACAGATACGCAGTATTTT
many	TRBV20-1	-	TRBJ2-1	CSALGLSQHEQFF	TGCAGTGCCCTGGGACTGTCCCAACATGAGCAGTTCTTC
many	TRBV12-3/TRBV12-4	TRBD2	TRBJ2-1	CASRGPGLRQFF	TGTGCCAGCCGGGGTCCGGGACTAAGGCAGTTCTTC
few	TRBV6-2/TRBV6-3	-	TRBJ1-1	CASSSGTAGAEAFF	TGTGCCAGCAGTTCGGGGACTGCGGGCGCTGAAGCTTTCTTT
few	TRBV11-3	-	TRBJ2-5	CASNLQRETQYF	TGTGCCAGCAACCTTCAGAGAGAGACCCAGTACTTC
many	TRBV27	-	TRBJ2-1	CASSLSLGGAYNEQFF	TGTGCCAGCAGTCTCTCGTTGGGGGGAGCCTACAATGAGCAGTTCTTC
many	TRBV7-9	-	TRBJ1-3	CASSHNPGRYSGNTIYF	TGTGCCAGCAGCCATAATCCGGGACGGTACTCTGGAAACACCATATATTTT
many	TRBV28	-	TRBJ2-7	CASSPRGGTYEQYF	TGTGCCAGCAGCCCCCGCGGGGGCACCTACGAGCAGTACTTC
-	TRBV28	-	TRBJ1-6	CASSLYPPGWNSPLHF	TGTGCCAGCAGTTTATACCCGCCAGGGTGGAATTCACCCCTCCACTTT
many	TRBV2	TRBD2	TRBJ2-2	CASSPGLAGINTGELFF	TGTGCCAGCAGTCCTGGACTAGCGGGGATAAACACCGGGGAGCTGTTTTTT
-	TRBV13	TRBD1	TRBJ2-3	CASSQATGGGTDTQYF	TGTGCCAGCAGCCAAGCGACAGGGGGCGGCACAGATACGCAGTATTTT
many	TRBV14	-	TRBJ1-2	CASSPSAANYGYTF	TGTGCCAGCAGCCCCTCGGCAGCGAACTATGGCTACACCTTC
many	TRBV20-1	-	TRBJ2-3	CSAWGRGSTDTQYF	TGCAGTGCTTGGGGGAGAGGGAGCACAGATACGCAGTATTTT
few	TRBV12-3/TRBV12-4	TRBD2	TRBJ2-3	CASSPGTSVLPDTQYF	TGTGCCAGCAGTCCCGGGACTAGCGTCCTCCCAGATACGCAGTATTTT
-	TRBV2	-	TRBJ2-7	CASSEFYEQYF	TGTGCCAGCAGTGAATTCTACGAGCAGTACTTC
many	TRBV28	-	TRBJ2-3	CASCDGGSDTQYF	TGTGCCAGCTGCGATGGGGGTTCAGATACGCAGTATTTT
many	TRBV3-1	-	TRBJ1-2	CASSQDLRGSNYGYTF	TGTGCCAGCAGCCAAGATCTCAGGGGCAGTAACTATGGCTACACCTTC
many	TRBV12-3/TRBV12-4	TRBD1	TRBJ2-5	CASRRQGRQETQYF	TGTGCCAGCAGGAGACAGGGCCGCCAAGAGACCCAGTACTTC
many	TRBV29-1	TRBD1	TRBJ2-7	CSFKSGTGYEQYF	TGCAGCTTCAAATCCGGGACAGGCTACGAGCAGTACTTC
many	TRBV28	-	TRBJ2-3	CASSLGDTDTQYF	TGTGCCAGCAGTTTAGGAGACACAGATACGCAGTATTTT
few	TRBV6-1	-	TRBJ2-1	CASSNNRVNEQFF	TGTGCCAGCAGCAACAATAGGGTCAATGAGCAGTTCTTC
-	TRBV27	-	TRBJ1-1	CASSWRALNTEAFF	TGTGCCAGCAGTTGGAGGGCCCTGAACACTGAAGCTTTCTTT
many	TRBV7-9	-	TRBJ1-1	CASSLGFANTEAFF	TGTGCCAGCAGCCTGGGGTTTGCGAACACTGAAGCTTTCTTT
many	TRBV6-5	-	TRBJ1-6	CASSYSTGNYRQMNSPLHF	TGTGCCAGCAGTTACTCGACCGGAAATTACAGGCAAATGAATTCACCCCTCCACTTT
-	TRBV28	-	TRBJ2-1	CASSTPRRVMAYNEQFF	TGTGCCAGCAGCACCCCCCGGAGAGTCATGGCCTACAATGAGCAGTTCTTC
many	TRBV6-2/TRBV6-3	-	TRBJ2-5	CASRLQGQETQYF	TGTGCCAGCAGGTTACAGGGACAAGAGACCCAGTACTTC
few	TRBV7-7	TRBD1	TRBJ1-1	CASSRDSNTEAFF	TGTGCCAGCAGCCGGGACAGTAACACTGAAGCTTTCTTT
few	TRBV12-3/TRBV12-4	TRBD2	TRBJ2-2	CASSSLRGGRTGELFF	TGTGCCAGCAGTAGTTTAAGGGGCGGGAGAACCGGGGAGCTGTTTTTT
-	TRBV4-1	-	TRBJ1-5	CASSQAYETGQHF	TGCGCCAGCAGCCAAGCGTACGAGACAGGACAGCATTTT
many	TRBV7-9	-	TRBJ2-5	CASSLSAGRQETQYF	TGTGCCAGCAGCTTAAGTGCCGGCCGCCAAGAGACCCAGTACTTC
many	TRBV12-3/TRBV12-4	-	TRBJ1-1	CASRLGQNTEAFF	TGTGCCAGCAGGTTGGGACAGAACACTGAAGCTTTCTTT
many	TRBV24-1	-	TRBJ1-2	CATSDGGGYGYTF	TGTGCCACCAGTGATGGGGGTGGCTATGGCTACACCTTC
few	TRBV11-3	-	TRBJ2-3	CASSSHRRSTDTQYF	TGTGCCAGCAGCTCACACAGGCGGAGCACAGATACGCAGTATTTT
many	TRBV20-1	TRBD2	TRBJ2-3	CSAEPGLAGANTQYF	TGCAGTGCCGAACCGGGACTAGCGGGAGCAAATACGCAGTATTTT
many	TRBV11-2	-	TRBJ2-1	CASSLEFRGASSYNEQFF	TGTGCCAGCAGCTTAGAATTTCGCGGGGCGAGCTCCTACAATGAGCAGTTCTTC
many	TRBV5-1	TRBD1	TRBJ2-7	CASSFRSRTGISSYEQYF	TGCGCCAGCAGCTTTCGATCGAGGACAGGGATTAGCTCCTACGAGCAGTACTTC
many	TRBV12-3/TRBV12-4	-	TRBJ1-5	CASRSGVRPQHF	TGTGCCAGCCGTTCAGGGGTGAGGCCCCAGCATTTT
many	TRBV7-9	TRBD2	TRBJ2-2	CASSLLPALAAGELFF	TGTGCCAGCAGCTTATTACCGGCCCTAGCGGCCGGGGAGCTGTTTTTT
-	TRBV3-1	TRBD2	TRBJ2-7	CASSPLAVDLRGQYF	TGTGCCAGCAGTCCCCTAGCGGTAGACCTACGAGGGCAGTACTTC
-	TRBV5-4	-	TRBJ2-5	CASSQDRTGETQYF	TGTGCCAGCAGCCAAGACAGGACCGGAGAGACCCAGTACTTC
many	TRBV3-1	TRBD1	TRBJ2-7	CASSLTGTAYEQYF	TGTGCCAGCAGCCTAACCGGGACAGCCTACGAGCAGTACTTC
many	TRBV2	-	TRBJ2-1	CASTWTRGNEQFF	TGTGCCAGCACTTGGACTCGGGGCAATGAGCAGTTCTTC
-	TRBV3-1	TRBD1	TRBJ2-7	CASSLNSGGHSYEQYF	TGTGCCAGCAGCCTTAACTCAGGGGGCCACTCCTACGAGCAGTACTTC
many	TRBV7-9	-	TRBJ2-7	CASTSAREQYF	TGTGCCAGCACCTCCGCCCGCGAGCAGTACTTC
many	TRBV27	TRBD2	TRBJ2-1	CASSLSVGTSGTGEQFF	TGTGCCAGCAGTTTATCGGTTGGGACTAGCGGGACGGGTGAGCAGTTCTTC
many	TRBV20-1	-	TRBJ2-1	CSARDPRADSYNEQFF	TGCAGTGCTAGAGATCCACGAGCGGATTCCTACAATGAGCAGTTCTTC
many	TRBV29-1	TRBD1	TRBJ2-7	CSVEEPDREYF	TGCAGCGTTGAGGAGCCGGACAGGGAGTACTTC
many	TRBV29-1	TRBD1	TRBJ1-4	CSVVDRGQGEKLFF	TGCAGCGTGGTGGACAGGGGGCAAGGGGAAAAACTGTTTTTT
-	TRBV2	-	TRBJ2-7	CASSETQYEQYF	TGTGCCAGCAGTGAAACACAATACGAGCAGTACTTC
many	TRBV7-9	TRBD2	TRBJ2-1	CASSQGLGMNNEQFF	TGTGCCAGCAGCCAGGGACTAGGTATGAACAATGAGCAGTTCTTC
few	TRBV5-1	-	TRBJ2-1	CASSLVLYNEQFF	TGCGCCAGCAGCTTGGTTCTATACAATGAGCAGTTCTTC